One and the same sample provided the 25 T cell receptor beta chains below, sequenced in a study of blood T cell repertoires in COVID-19. The data were produced by immunoSEQ multiplex PCR, yet TCRdb's version contains in-frame clones alone and is incomplete. The sample yields some 41,000 clones, 65% to 85% seen once. The material sequenced was peripheral blood. All receptors derive from a man aged 35-49 years with active or convalescent COVID-19.

This chain links TRBV12-3 or TRBV12-4 with TRBJ1-1; no definite D call. V lost 7 bases, J lost 4 bases, and 13 bases lay in between. The CDR3 runs 13 residues. The CDR3 nucleotides are TGTGCCAGCACAGGAGGTTTTGGCACTGAAGCTTTCTTT. This encodes CASTGGFGTEAFF.

V and J are TRBV7-3 and TRBJ1-1, with D perhaps matching TRBD1 (6 bases). The CDR3 sequence is 13 residues long. Trimming removed 2 bases at V and 5 bases at J, with 9 bases between. The V gene's germline CDR1 is SGHTA and CDR2 FQGTGA. CDR3: CASSLGQYTEAFF. Here the CDR3 DNA reads TGTGCCAGCAGCTTAGGACAGTATACTGAAGCTTTCTTT.

J is TRBJ1-5 and V is TRBV3-1 (or the pseudogene TRBV3-2); 8 bases fit TRBD1. Germline V gene sequence: CDR1 LGHDT, CDR2 YNNKEL (reference sequence). Losses at the gene ends were 3 bases for V and 6 bases for J; bases not matched to a gene: 7. This CDR3 contains 15 residues. The CDR3, as DNA: TGTGCCAGCAGCCAGATACAGGGGGTGAGTCAGCCCCAGCATTTT. Translating gives CASSQIQGVSQPQHF.

This clone appeared once. V is TRBV14 and J is TRBJ2-7; D possibly corresponds to TRBD1 (6 bases). CDR3 length: 15 amino acids. V was pared by 4 bases and J by 3 bases, with 16 bases between. Looked up from germline, CDR1 is SGHDN and CDR2 is FVKESK. Here the CDR3 reads CASSPLQGSGYEQYF. The CDR3 DNA reads as TGTGCCAGCAGCCCGCTCCAGGGGTCGGGCTACGAGCAGTACTTC.

The chain combines TRBV15 with TRBJ2-1, with 10 bases fitting TRBD2. Germline assignment: CDR1 LNHNV and CDR2 YYDKDF (reference sequence). V lost 6 bases and J lost 8; bases outside the gene matches: 16. The CDR3 covers 17 residues. In nucleotides, the CDR3 is TGTGCCACCAGTACCCTCCTTCTAGCGGGAGAAGACGATGAGCAGTTCTTC. This translates into CATSTLLLAGEDDEQFF.

The chain is built from TRBV14 and TRBJ1-1, with unresolved D. Trimming pared 3 bases from V and 5 bases from J, leaving 10 bases between. From germline, CDR1 is SGHDN and CDR2 FVKESK. The length of the CDR3 is 13 residues. CDR3 residues: CASSQALETEAFF. The CDR3 DNA reads as TGTGCCAGCAGCCAGGCACTAGAAACTGAAGCTTTCTTT.

The CDR3: CAAKTGGTANEKLFF. In nucleotides, the CDR3 is TGTGCCGCAAAGACAGGGGGCACAGCTAATGAAAAACTGTTTTTT. The chain uses TRBV19 and TRBJ1-4; TRBD1 agrees at 10 bases. V shed 11 bases, J shed 3 bases, and the junction held 9 bases outside the gene matches. Looked up from germline, CDR1 is LNHDA and CDR2 is SQIVND (reference sequence). This CDR3 comprises 15 residues.

The V and J genes are TRBV7-9 and TRBJ2-2; D possibly corresponds to TRBD2 (5 bases). Trimming shortened V by 11 bases and J by 4 bases, and 11 bases separated the two germline ends. The CDR3 extends over 12 amino acids. Looked up from germline, CDR1 is SEHNR and CDR2 is FQNEAQ (reference sequence). The CDR3 loop is CAPQRPTGELFF. CDR3 sequence (DNA): TGTGCCCCGCAGCGGCCCACCGGGGAGCTGTTTTTT.

The V call is TRBV5-4, the J call TRBJ1-1, with D tentatively TRBD1 (5 bases). The CDR3 covers 14 residues. The ends were cut back, 3 bases at V and 1 base at J, with 10 bases in the middle. Germline values: CDR1 SGHNT, CDR2 YYREEE (reference sequence). The CDR3: CASSSYGGNTEAFF. CDR3 bases: TGTGCCAGCAGCTCCTACGGGGGGAACACTGAAGCTTTCTTT.

This clone was observed a few times. The rearrangement uses TRBV4-3 and TRBJ1-1, with no clear D. V was clipped by 0 bases and J by 0 bases, with 11 bases between them. The CDR3 length is 16 residues. Germline V gives CDR1 LGHNA, CDR2 YSLEER. The CDR3 is CASSQDPGNLNTEAFF. The CDR3 DNA is TGCGCCAGCAGCCAAGATCCGGGAAACCTGAACACTGAAGCTTTCTTT.

The chain carries TRBV18 and TRBJ2-1; 9 bases fit TRBD1. After removal of 5 bases from V and 11 bases from J, the junction contained 4 bases not matched to a gene. This CDR3 spans 12 amino acids. The V gene's germline CDR1 is KGHSH and CDR2 LQKENI. The CDR3 sequence: CASSTDRGKQFF. As DNA, the CDR3 is TGTGCCAGCTCAACGGACAGGGGAAAGCAGTTCTTC. Using reference TRBV18 and TRBJ2-1 for the parts outside the CDR3, the full variable domain is NAGVMQNPRHLVRRRGQEARLRCSPMKGHSHVYWYRQLPEEGLKFMVYLQKENIIDESGMPKERFSAEFPKEGPSILRIQQVVRGDSAAYFCASSTDRGKQFFGPGTRLTVL.

The chain uses TRBV12-5 and TRBJ1-1, with a possible D match to TRBD1 (5 bases). This CDR3 contains 12 residues. With 3 bases removed from V and 9 bases from J, the gap between germline ends came to 11 bases. Looked up from germline, CDR1 is LGHNT and CDR2 is FRNRAP. The CDR3 coding sequence is TGTGCTAGTGGTTTAACGGGGGTTCAAGCTTTCTTT. This encodes CASGLTGVQAFF. Using reference TRBV12-5 and TRBJ1-1 for the parts outside the CDR3, the full variable domain is DARVTQTPRHKVTEMGQEVTMRCQPILGHNTVFWYRQTMMQGLELLAYFRNRAPLDDSGMPKDRFSAEMPDATLATLKIQPSEPRDSAVYFCASGLTGVQAFFGQGTRLTVV.

The V call is TRBV19, the J call TRBJ1-1; D not resolved. V lost 8 bases to trimming and J lost 13 bases, with 14 bases between them. Looked up from germline, CDR1 is LNHDA and CDR2 is SQIVND (reference sequence). The CDR3 is made up of 10 amino acids. CDR3 sequence (DNA): TGTGCCAGTGGGCCCTCAGGTGATTTCTTT. As protein: CASGPSGDFF.

In its sample, this clone was seen many times. The chain combines TRBV2 with TRBJ2-2; TRBD1 matches at 7 bases. The CDR3 extends over 15 amino acids. J was trimmed by 3 bases and V by 8 bases; bases with no gene match: 9. CDR1 is SNHLY, CDR2 FYNNEI, per germline. In DNA form, the CDR3 reads TGTGCCAGCTCGAATGAGGGGGCGGACACCGGGGAGCTGTTTTTT. Residues: CASSNEGADTGELFF.

By sample share, this clone is medium-sized. The V gene is TRBV5-4, the J gene TRBJ2-2, with D maybe TRBD2 (7 bases). The CDR3 is 15 amino acids. With 4 bases removed from V and 5 bases from J, the gap between germline ends came to 15 bases. Germline assignment: CDR1 SGHNT and CDR2 YYREEE (reference sequence). CDR3: CASSVEGGRTGELFF. The CDR3 DNA reads TGTGCCAGCAGCGTCGAGGGGGGGAGGACCGGGGAGCTGTTTTTT.

The chain carries TRBV28 and TRBJ2-4, with 9 bases fitting TRBD1. Losses at the gene ends were 4 bases for V and 4 bases for J; bases not matched to a gene: 8. There are 16 residues in the CDR3. CDR1 and CDR2 (germline): MDHEN, SYDVKM. DNA of the CDR3: TGTGCCAGCAGTTCTCCCATGACAGGGGGAAAAAACATTCAGTACTTC. It yields the protein CASSSPMTGGKNIQYF.

There are a few counts of this clone. J is TRBJ1-6 and V is TRBV7-9; D is possibly TRBD1 (5 bases). CDR1 is SEHNR and CDR2 is FQNEAQ in the germline V gene (reference sequence). V was cut by 5 bases and J by 10 bases, with 12 bases left in between. The CDR3 totals 13 residues. The CDR3 protein is CASSPQTDSPLHF. CDR3 sequence (DNA): TGTGCCAGCAGCCCCCAGACAGACTCACCCCTCCACTTT.

As DNA, the CDR3 is TGTGCCAGCAGCCGCGGCGAAACCTTTTACAATGAGCAGTTCTTC. It codes for CASSRGETFYNEQFF. V and J are TRBV28 and TRBJ2-1; D is unresolved. Germline values: CDR1 MDHEN, CDR2 SYDVKM. The CDR3 extends over 15 amino acids. V gave up 6 bases and J gave up 4 bases, with 16 bases separating them.

This chain connects TRBV4-2 to TRBJ2-1; a possible D gene is TRBD2 (5 bases). The ends were cut back, 2 bases at V and 0 bases at J, with 14 bases in the middle. Germline values: CDR1 LGHNA, CDR2 YNFKEQ. The CDR3 runs 17 residues. The CDR3 is CASSQQLGLLSYNEQFF. The CDR3 DNA follows: TGTGCCAGCAGCCAACAACTAGGTCTCCTCTCCTACAATGAGCAGTTCTTC.

Here the CDR3 reads CAWRPFTGQGTEAFF. CDR3 DNA: TGTGCCTGGAGACCTTTTACAGGGCAGGGAACTGAAGCTTTCTTT. The rearrangement links TRBV30 to TRBJ1-1; D may be TRBD1 (6 bases). Germline assignment: CDR1 GTSNPN and CDR2 SVGIG (reference sequence). The CDR3 loop spans 15 amino acids. The V end lost 3 bases, the J end lost 5 bases, and 19 bases lay between the germline ends.

The table lists this clone with a few counts. The chain is built from TRBV3-1 (or the pseudogene TRBV3-2) and TRBJ1-1, with D maybe TRBD1 (5 bases). The germline gives CDR1 LGHDT, CDR2 YNNKEL (reference sequence). Trimming took 1 base from V and 5 from J, leaving 8 bases between them. The CDR3 contains 13 residues. Here the CDR3 reads CASSQVGGTEAFF. The CDR3 DNA follows: TGTGCCAGCAGCCAAGTTGGGGGGACTGAAGCTTTCTTT.

V gene TRBV19 combines with J gene TRBJ1-1; the D gene is possibly TRBD1 (6 bases). V shed 3 bases and J shed 0 bases, with 8 bases lying between them. The CDR3 is made up of 14 amino acids. CDR1 is LNHDA, CDR2 SQIVND, per germline (reference sequence). CDR3 DNA: TGTGCCAGTAGTATGGGGACATTGAACACTGAAGCTTTCTTT. It encodes CASSMGTLNTEAFF.

V and J are TRBV4-2 and TRBJ2-3, with 7 bases fitting TRBD2. Losses at the gene ends were 4 bases for V and 1 base for J; bases not matched to a gene: 8. Germline CDR1 reads LGHNA; CDR2 reads YNFKEQ. This CDR3 is built from 16 residues. The CDR3 coding sequence is TGTGCCAGCAGCCGCTTAGCGGGCTTGGGCACAGATACGCAGTATTTT. Residues: CASSRLAGLGTDTQYF.

V is TRBV7-9 and J is TRBJ2-1, with 11 bases that match TRBD2. Germline V gene lookup returns CDR1 SEHNR and CDR2 FQNEAQ (reference sequence). This CDR3 contains 18 residues. Losses at the gene ends were 2 bases for V and 7 bases for J; bases not matched to a gene: 13. The chain's CDR3 is CASSLPPRLAGLKNEQFF. The CDR3 coding sequence is TGTGCCAGCAGCTTACCCCCTCGACTAGCGGGACTAAAAAATGAGCAGTTCTTC.

V gene TRBV7-2 combines with J gene TRBJ1-5, with 9 bases identical to TRBD1. The junction had 8 bases not matched to a gene; V was cut back by 5 bases and J by 6 bases. The CDR3 is made up of 15 amino acids. Germline V gene data show CDR1 as SGHTA and CDR2 as FQGNSA. The chain's CDR3 is CASSLGQGGRQPQHF. The DNA for the CDR3 is TGTGCCAGCAGCCTGGGACAGGGCGGCCGTCAGCCCCAGCATTTT.